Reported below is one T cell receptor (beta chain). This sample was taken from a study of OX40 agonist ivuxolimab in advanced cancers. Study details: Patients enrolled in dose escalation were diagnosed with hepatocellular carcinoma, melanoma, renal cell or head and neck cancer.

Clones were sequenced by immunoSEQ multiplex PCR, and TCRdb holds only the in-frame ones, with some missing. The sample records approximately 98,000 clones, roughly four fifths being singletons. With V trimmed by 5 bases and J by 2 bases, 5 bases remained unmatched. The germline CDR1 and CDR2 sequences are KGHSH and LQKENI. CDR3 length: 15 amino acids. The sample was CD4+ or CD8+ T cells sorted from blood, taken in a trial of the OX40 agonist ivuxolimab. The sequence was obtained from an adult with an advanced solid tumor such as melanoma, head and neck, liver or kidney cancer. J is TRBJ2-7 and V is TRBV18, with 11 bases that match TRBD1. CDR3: CASSMPGQGAYEQYF. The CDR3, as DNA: TGTGCCAGCTCAATGCCGGGACAGGGGGCCTACGAGCAGTACTTC.